A single sample gave rise to the 2 T cell receptor beta chains below, sequenced in a study of graft-versus-host responses after intestinal transplantation. These receptors lack a known antigen. The method was immunoSEQ multiplex PCR; TCRdb's version includes in-frame clones alone and lacks a portion of them. The sample consists of about 120,000 clones, approximately 93% of them appearing once. Material: unstimulated CD8+ T cells sorted from spleen or lymph node cells, obtained before transplant. These TCRs come from a human donor who was the organ donor for an intestinal transplant.

The chain couples TRBV19 to TRBJ2-7; TRBD1 matches 10 bases. CDR1 is LNHDA, CDR2 SQIVND, per germline (reference sequence). Trimming at V came to 7 bases and at J to 2 bases, leaving 2 bases not matched to a gene. The CDR3 has 13 residues. The CDR3 DNA sequence: TGTGCCAGTACGGGACAGGGGACCTACGAGCAGTACTTC. Translated, it gives CASTGQGTYEQYF.

The chain carries TRBV10-3 and TRBJ1-3, with 8 bases aligning to TRBD1. The ends lost 7 bases at V and 0 bases at J; junction bases unmatched: 8. The CDR3 is made up of 16 amino acids. Germline loops: CDR1 ENHRY, CDR2 SYGVKD. CDR3: CAIKGTGGFSGNTIYF. Written as DNA, the CDR3 is TGTGCCATCAAGGGAACAGGGGGTTTCTCTGGAAACACCATATATTTT.